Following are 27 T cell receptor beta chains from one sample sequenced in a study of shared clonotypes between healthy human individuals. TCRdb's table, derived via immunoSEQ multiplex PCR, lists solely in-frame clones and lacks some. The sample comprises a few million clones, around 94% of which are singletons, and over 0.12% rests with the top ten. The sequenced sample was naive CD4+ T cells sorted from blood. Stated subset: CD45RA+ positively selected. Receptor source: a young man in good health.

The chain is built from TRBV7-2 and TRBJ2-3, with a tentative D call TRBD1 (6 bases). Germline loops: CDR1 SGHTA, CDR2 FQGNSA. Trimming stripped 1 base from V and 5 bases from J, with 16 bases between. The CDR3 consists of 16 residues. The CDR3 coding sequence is TGTGCCAGCAGCTTAGAAATCTGGGGGCGCGAAGATACGCAGTATTTT. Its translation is CASSLEIWGREDTQYF.

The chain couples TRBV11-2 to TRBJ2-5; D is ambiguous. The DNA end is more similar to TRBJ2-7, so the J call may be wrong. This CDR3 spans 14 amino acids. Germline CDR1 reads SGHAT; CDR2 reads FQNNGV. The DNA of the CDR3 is TGTGCCAGCAGCTACCCTTTTGGATCCTACGAGCAGTACTTC. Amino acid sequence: CASSYPFGSYEQYF.

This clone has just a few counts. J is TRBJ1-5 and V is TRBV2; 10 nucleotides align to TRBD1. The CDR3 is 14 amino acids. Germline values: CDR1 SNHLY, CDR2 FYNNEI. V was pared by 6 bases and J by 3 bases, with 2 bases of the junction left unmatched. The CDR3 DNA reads TGTGCCAGCAGCGGGACAGGGGACAATCAGCCCCAGCATTTT. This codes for CASSGTGDNQPQHF.

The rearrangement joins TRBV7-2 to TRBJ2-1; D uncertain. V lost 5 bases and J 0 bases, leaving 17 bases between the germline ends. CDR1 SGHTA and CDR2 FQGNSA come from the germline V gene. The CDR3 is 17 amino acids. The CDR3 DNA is TGTGCCAGCAGCCCTCGAACCACCCGGCTCTCCTACAATGAGCAGTTCTTC. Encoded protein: CASSPRTTRLSYNEQFF.

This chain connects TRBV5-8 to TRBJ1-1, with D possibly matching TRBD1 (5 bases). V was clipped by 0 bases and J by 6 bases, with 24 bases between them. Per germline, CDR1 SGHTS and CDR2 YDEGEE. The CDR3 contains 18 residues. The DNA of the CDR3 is TGTGCCAGCAGCTTGGCCGACGGGGCGCTTATAATAAGAGCTGAAGCTTTCTTT. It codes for CASSLADGALIIRAEAFF.

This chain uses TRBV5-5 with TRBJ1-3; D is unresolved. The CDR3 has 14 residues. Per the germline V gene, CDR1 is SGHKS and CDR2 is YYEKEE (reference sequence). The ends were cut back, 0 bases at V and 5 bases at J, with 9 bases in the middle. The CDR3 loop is CASSLEAGRNTIYF. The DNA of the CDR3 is TGTGCCAGCAGCTTGGAGGCAGGCCGAAACACCATATATTTT.

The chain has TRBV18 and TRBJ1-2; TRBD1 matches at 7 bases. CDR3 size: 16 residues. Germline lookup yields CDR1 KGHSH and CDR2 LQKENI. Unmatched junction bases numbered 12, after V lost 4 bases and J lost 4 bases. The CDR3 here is CASSLGVDRDRYGYTF. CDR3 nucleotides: TGTGCCAGCTCACTGGGCGTTGACAGGGATCGCTATGGCTACACCTTC.

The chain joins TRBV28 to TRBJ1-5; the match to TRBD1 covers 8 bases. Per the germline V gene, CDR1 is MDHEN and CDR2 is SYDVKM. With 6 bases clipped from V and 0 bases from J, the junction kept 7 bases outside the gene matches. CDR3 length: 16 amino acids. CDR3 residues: CASRPSDRGSNQPQHF. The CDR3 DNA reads TGTGCCAGCAGACCCAGCGACAGGGGTAGCAATCAGCCCCAGCATTTT. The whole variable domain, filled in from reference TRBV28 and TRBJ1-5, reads DVKVTQSSRYLVKRTGEKVFLECVQDMDHENMFWYRQDPGLGLRLIYFSYDVKMKEKGDIPEGYSVSREKKERFSLILESASTNQTSMYLCASRPSDRGSNQPQHFGDGTRLSIL.

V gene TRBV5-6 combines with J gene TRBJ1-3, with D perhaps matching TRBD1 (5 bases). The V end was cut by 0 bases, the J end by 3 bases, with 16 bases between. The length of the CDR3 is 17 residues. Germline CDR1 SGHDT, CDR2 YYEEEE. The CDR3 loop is CASSLVPFGGIGNTIYF. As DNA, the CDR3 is TGTGCCAGCAGCTTGGTCCCGTTTGGGGGGATTGGAAACACCATATATTTT.

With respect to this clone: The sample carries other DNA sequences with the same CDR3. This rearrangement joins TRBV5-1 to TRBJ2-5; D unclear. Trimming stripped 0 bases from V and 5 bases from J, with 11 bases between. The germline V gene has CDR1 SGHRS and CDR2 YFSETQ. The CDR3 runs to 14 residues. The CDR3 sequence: CASSLAGRRETQYF. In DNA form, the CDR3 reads TGCGCCAGCAGCTTGGCCGGCAGACGGGAGACCCAGTACTTC.

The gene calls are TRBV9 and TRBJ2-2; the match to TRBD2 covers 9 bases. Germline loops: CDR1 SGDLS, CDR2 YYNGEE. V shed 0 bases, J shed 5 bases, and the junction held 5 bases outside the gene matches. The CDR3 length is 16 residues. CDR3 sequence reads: CASSVDAGGPTGELFF. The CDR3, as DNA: TGTGCCAGCAGCGTAGACGCGGGAGGGCCAACCGGGGAGCTGTTTTTT.

The CDR3 region is CASSSAQIPQHF. The DNA for the CDR3 is TGTGCCAGCAGTTCAGCCCAAATCCCCCAGCATTTT. The chain has TRBV6-6 and TRBJ1-5; D gene unclear. There are 12 residues in the CDR3. CDR1 is MNHNY and CDR2 is SVGAGI in the germline V gene (reference sequence). Trimming pared 4 bases from V and 10 bases from J, leaving 11 bases between.

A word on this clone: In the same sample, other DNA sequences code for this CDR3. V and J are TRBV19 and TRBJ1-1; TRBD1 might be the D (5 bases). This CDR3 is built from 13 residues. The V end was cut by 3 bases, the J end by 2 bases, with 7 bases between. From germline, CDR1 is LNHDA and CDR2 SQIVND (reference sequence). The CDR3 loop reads CASSITGNTEAFF. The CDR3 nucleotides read TGTGCCAGTAGTATCACAGGTAACACTGAAGCTTTCTTT. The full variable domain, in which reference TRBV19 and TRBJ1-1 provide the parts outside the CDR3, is DGGITQSPKYLFRKEGQNVTLSCEQNLNHDAMYWYRQDPGQGLRLIYYSQIVNDFQKGDIAEGYSVSREKKESFPLTVTSAQKNPTAFYLCASSITGNTEAFFGQGTRLTVV.

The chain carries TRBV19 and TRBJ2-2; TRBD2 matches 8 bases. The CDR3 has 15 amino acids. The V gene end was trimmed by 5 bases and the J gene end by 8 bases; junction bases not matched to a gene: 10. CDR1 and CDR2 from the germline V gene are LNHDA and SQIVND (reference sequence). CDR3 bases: TGTGCCAGTAGTTCGCGGGGGGCCCCGATGGGGGAGCTGTTTTTT. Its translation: CASSSRGAPMGELFF. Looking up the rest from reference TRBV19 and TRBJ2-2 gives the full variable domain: DGGITQSPKYLFRKEGQNVTLSCEQNLNHDAMYWYRQDPGQGLRLIYYSQIVNDFQKGDIAEGYSVSREKKESFPLTVTSAQKNPTAFYLCASSSRGAPMGELFFGEGSRLTVL.

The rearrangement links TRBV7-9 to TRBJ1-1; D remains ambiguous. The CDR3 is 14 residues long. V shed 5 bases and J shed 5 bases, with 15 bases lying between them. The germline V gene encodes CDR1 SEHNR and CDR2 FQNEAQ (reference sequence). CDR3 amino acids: CASSQNLGDTEAFF. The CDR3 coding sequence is TGTGCCAGCAGCCAGAACCTTGGGGATACTGAAGCTTTCTTT. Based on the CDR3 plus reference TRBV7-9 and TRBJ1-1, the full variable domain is DTGVSQNPRHKITKRGQNVTFRCDPISEHNRLYWYRQTLGQGPEFLTYFQNEAQLEKSRLLSDRFSAERPKGSFSTLEIQRTEQGDSAMYLCASSQNLGDTEAFFGQGTRLTVV.

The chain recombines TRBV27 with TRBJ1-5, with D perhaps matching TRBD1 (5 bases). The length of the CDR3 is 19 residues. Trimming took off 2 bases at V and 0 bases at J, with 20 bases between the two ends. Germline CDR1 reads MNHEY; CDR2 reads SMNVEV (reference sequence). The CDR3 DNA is TGTGCCAGCAGTTTAAAGCCGGTTATTGGGGCTTATAGCAATCAGCCCCAGCATTTT. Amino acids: CASSLKPVIGAYSNQPQHF.

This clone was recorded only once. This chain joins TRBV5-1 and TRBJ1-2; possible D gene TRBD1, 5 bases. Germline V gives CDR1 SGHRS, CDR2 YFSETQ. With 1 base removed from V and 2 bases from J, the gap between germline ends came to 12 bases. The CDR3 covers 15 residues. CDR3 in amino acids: CASSLLSDKNYGYTF. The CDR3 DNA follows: TGCGCCAGCAGCTTGTTGTCGGACAAAAACTATGGCTACACCTTC.

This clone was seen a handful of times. CDR3 protein: CASSFGSSNNSPLHF. CDR3 DNA: TGTGCCAGCAGTTTCGGCAGCTCAAATAATTCACCCCTCCACTTT. The J gene is TRBJ1-6, the V gene TRBV27; D unresolved. Germline V gene lookup returns CDR1 MNHEY and CDR2 SMNVEV (reference sequence). Trimming took 3 bases from V and 5 from J, leaving 11 bases between them. The CDR3 is 15 amino acids.

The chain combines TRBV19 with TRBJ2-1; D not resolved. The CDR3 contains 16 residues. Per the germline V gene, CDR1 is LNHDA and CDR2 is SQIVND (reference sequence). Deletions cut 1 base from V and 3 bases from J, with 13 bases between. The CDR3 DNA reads TGTGCCAGTAGTATAGCGGGCCTCACTAACTACAATGAGCAGTTCTTC. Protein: CASSIAGLTNYNEQFF.

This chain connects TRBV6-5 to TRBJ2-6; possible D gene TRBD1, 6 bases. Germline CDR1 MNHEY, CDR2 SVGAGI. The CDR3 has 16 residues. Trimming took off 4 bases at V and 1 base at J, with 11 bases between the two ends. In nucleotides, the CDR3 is TGTGCCAGCAGTTGGCTCACAGGGTCTGGGGCCAACGTCCTGACTTTC. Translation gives CASSWLTGSGANVLTF.

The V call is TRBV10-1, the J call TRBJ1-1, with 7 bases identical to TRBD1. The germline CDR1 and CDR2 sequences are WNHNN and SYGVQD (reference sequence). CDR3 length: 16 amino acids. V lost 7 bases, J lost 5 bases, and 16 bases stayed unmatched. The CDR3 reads CASNTLPPTGTTEAFF. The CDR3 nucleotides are TGCGCCAGCAACACGCTCCCCCCGACAGGGACAACTGAAGCTTTCTTT.

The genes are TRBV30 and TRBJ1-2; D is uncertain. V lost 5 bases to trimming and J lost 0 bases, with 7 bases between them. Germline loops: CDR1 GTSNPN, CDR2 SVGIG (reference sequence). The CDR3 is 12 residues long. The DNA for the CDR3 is TGTGCCTGGCCCCGATCTAACTATGGCTACACCTTC. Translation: CAWPRSNYGYTF.

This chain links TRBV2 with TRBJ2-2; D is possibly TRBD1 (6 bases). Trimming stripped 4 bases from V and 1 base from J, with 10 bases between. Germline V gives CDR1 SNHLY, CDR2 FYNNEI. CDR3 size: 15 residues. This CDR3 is CASSGRRGNTGELFF. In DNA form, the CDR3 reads TGTGCCAGCAGTGGACGCAGGGGGAACACCGGGGAGCTGTTTTTT. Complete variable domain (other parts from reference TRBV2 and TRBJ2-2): EPEVTQTPSHQVTQMGQEVILRCVPISNHLYFYWYRQILGQKVEFLVSFYNNEISEKSEIFDDQFSVERPDGSNFTLKIRSTKLEDSAMYFCASSGRRGNTGELFFGEGSRLTVL.

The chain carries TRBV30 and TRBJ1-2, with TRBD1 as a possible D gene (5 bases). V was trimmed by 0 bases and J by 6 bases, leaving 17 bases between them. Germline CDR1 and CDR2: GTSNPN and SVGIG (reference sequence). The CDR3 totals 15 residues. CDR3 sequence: CAWSVLQGSQDGYTF. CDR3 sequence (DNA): TGTGCCTGGAGTGTACTTCAGGGATCCCAGGATGGCTACACCTTC.

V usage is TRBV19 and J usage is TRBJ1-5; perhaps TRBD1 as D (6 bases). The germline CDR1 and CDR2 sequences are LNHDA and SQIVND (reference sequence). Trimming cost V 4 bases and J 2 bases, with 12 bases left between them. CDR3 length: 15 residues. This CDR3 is CASSTSTGRNQPQHF. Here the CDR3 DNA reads TGTGCCAGTAGTACAAGCACAGGGCGCAATCAGCCCCAGCATTTT.

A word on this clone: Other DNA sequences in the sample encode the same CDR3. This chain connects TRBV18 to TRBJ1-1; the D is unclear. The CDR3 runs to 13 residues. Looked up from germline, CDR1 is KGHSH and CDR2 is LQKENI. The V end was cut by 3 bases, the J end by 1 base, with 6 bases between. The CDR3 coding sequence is TGTGCCAGCTCACCCTCCGAGAACACTGAAGCTTTCTTT. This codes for CASSPSENTEAFF.

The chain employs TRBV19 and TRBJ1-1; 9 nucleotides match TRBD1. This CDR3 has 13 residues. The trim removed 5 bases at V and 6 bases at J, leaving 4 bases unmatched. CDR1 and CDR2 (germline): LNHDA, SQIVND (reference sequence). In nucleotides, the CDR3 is TGTGCCAGTAGTCGGACAGGGGAGGCTGAAGCTTTCTTT. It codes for CASSRTGEAEAFF.